This entry describes one T cell receptor (beta chain). By share, this clonotype ranks as medium-sized (0.01 to 0.1%). Its binding antigen is unknown. Germline and junction disagree at one end, which may indicate a read error. The record originates from a study of T cells in AML relapse after transplant (dated by TCRdb to the late 2010s). The study in broad terms: Clinically matched patients in whom long-term complete remission was maintained, with more than 3 years of follow-up, were used as remission controls. In a retrospective study, inhibitory receptor expression and TCR repertoires of bone marrow T cells were examined in patients who had received allogeneic HSCT for myeloid malignancy. Bone marrow collected about 1 year after HSCT from patients who maintained complete remission served as the remission samples. Beyond this particular receptor, the publication reports: TCR repertoire comparisons were based on very few samples, with only a few individuals included per group for unsorted bone marrow.

The cysteine opens and the phenylalanine closes a CDR3 of 16 amino acids. Of all the DNA, just the CDR3 is kept, 48 bases in frame from base 1. The germline V gene supplies CDR1 MNHEY and CDR2 SVGAGI. Library generation was performed with PCR. TCR alpha and beta chains were amplified from RNA with a modified RACE PCR protocol rather than multiplex PCR. An Illumina MiSeq was used to sequence the libraries, and raw reads were demultiplexed using sample-specific barcode combinations. The authors' pipeline ran thus. MiXCR software was used to identify TCR clonotypes from the sequencing reads. The public reads were run again by TCRdb, first through fastp at Q25 and then through MiXCR, and only productive beta chains were kept. Each record represents a unique CDR3 protein, reported with the most common genes and DNA among its rows. The V and J calls and clone size come from TCRdb's table, not from the authors' own analysis. This sample is represented by about 1,500 distinct CDR3 sequences; 6.6% of them were singletons. In total, the top ten clones hold 40% to 55% of the sample.

The receptor's source is a human donor who had a stem cell transplant for acute myeloid leukemia. In transplant recipients, some T cells may be of donor rather than host origin. The specimen comprised bone marrow, either the whole sample or a sorted T cell fraction (not recorded which), sampled in complete remission. The V and J segments used are TRBV6-5 and TRBJ2-2, with TRBD1 matching 9 junction bases. Here the CDR3 is given as CASSYFGTGNPGELFF. The DNA sequence reads TGTGCCAGCAGTTACTTTGGGACAGGGAACCCCGGGGAGCTGTTTTTT.